These 21 T cell receptor beta chains were sequenced from one sample in a study of sequential checkpoint blockade in melanoma. Produced via immunoSEQ multiplex PCR; TCRdb's table is partial and in-frame only. The sample consists of around 4,500 clones, approximately 22% of them appearing once. This sample's treatment: randomized to nivolumab then ipilimumab (arm A) or the reverse (arm B). The source material was tumor tissue (inferred from file names), sampled from a patient given nivolumab and ipilimumab in sequence. These receptors all come from a human donor with melanoma.

This clone was picked up a small number of times. This chain links TRBV30 with TRBJ2-2, with D unclear. The CDR3 has 13 residues. V lost 4 bases to trimming and J lost 2 bases, with 8 bases between them. Germline-derived CDR1 and CDR2 are GTSNPN and SVGIG (reference sequence). The CDR3 DNA follows: TGTGCCTGGAAGGCCAAAAACACCGGGGAGCTGTTTTTT. This codes for CAWKAKNTGELFF.

This clone has a handful of counts. The chain joins TRBV4-1 to TRBJ1-4, with D possibly being TRBD1 (6 bases). V was trimmed by 5 bases and J by 3 bases, leaving 13 bases between them. The length of the CDR3 is 15 residues. Looked up from germline, CDR1 is MGHRA and CDR2 is YSYEKL. CDR3 bases: TGCGCCAGCAGCACACAACAGGGACCTAATGAAAAACTGTTTTTT. Translated, it gives CASSTQQGPNEKLFF.

This clone came up many times. V is TRBV11-3 and J is TRBJ1-3; D is unclear. Trimming took off 6 bases at V and 0 bases at J, with 9 bases between the two ends. CDR1 is SGHNT and CDR2 is YENEEA in the germline V gene. CDR3 length: 14 residues. CDR3 residues: CASRAKSSGNTIYF. In nucleotides, the CDR3 is TGTGCCAGCAGGGCAAAGAGCTCTGGAAACACCATATATTTT.

This clone was seen a handful of times. The chain couples TRBV11-3 to TRBJ2-1; 11 nucleotides match TRBD2. Germline trimming cut 3 bases from V and 8 bases from J; bases unmatched to any gene: 6. This CDR3 has 15 residues. The germline CDR1 and CDR2 sequences are SGHNT and YENEEA. The CDR3 DNA is TGTGCCAGCAGCTTTAGCGGGAGGGCCGACTATGAGCAGTTCTTC. It specifies CASSFSGRADYEQFF. Full variable domain (remainder filled in from reference TRBV11-3 and TRBJ2-1): EAGVVQSPRYKIIEKKQPVAFWCNPISGHNTLYWYLQNLGQGPELLIRYENEEAVDDSQLPKDRFSAERLKGVDSTLKIQPAELGDSAVYLCASSFSGRADYEQFFGPGTRLTVL.

This clone was counted a few times. The chain combines TRBV11-3 with TRBJ2-3; TRBD2 aligns across 9 bases. This CDR3 region has 19 residues. Trimming removed 3 bases from V and 0 bases from J; junction bases left unmatched: 13. CDR1 and CDR2 (germline): SGHNT, YENEEA. The CDR3 loop reads CASSFRSSGSGGSTDTQYF. The CDR3 region has the DNA TGTGCCAGCAGCTTCCGTAGCTCAGGTAGCGGGGGTAGCACAGATACGCAGTATTTT.

J is TRBJ2-3 and V is TRBV11-3; D is unclear. Germline CDR1 is SGHNT and CDR2 is YENEEA. The CDR3 has 14 amino acids. V was trimmed by 2 bases and J by 0 bases, leaving 6 bases between them. For the CDR3, the DNA is TGTGCCAGCAGCTTACTGGTTAGCACAGATACGCAGTATTTT. It yields the protein CASSLLVSTDTQYF.

This clone was counted between two and nine times. This rearrangement joins TRBV15 to TRBJ1-5; D is possibly TRBD1 (6 bases). Per germline, CDR1 LNHNV and CDR2 YYDKDF (reference sequence). This CDR3 contains 15 residues. The V and J ends lost 0 bases and 2 bases respectively, with 8 bases between them. The CDR3 sequence: CATSRDRTGNQPQHF. DNA of the CDR3: TGTGCCACCAGCAGAGATCGGACAGGCAATCAGCCCCAGCATTTT.

This clone was counted only a few times. V gene TRBV2 combines with J gene TRBJ2-4; 9 bases are a match to TRBD2. From germline, CDR1 is SNHLY and CDR2 FYNNEI. The CDR3 spans 14 residues. Trimming removed 8 bases from V and 0 bases from J; junction bases left unmatched: 2. CDR3 loop: CASAGGQAKNIQYF. The CDR3 coding sequence is TGTGCCAGCGCGGGGGGGCAAGCCAAAAACATTCAGTACTTC.

This chain uses TRBV18 with TRBJ2-5; D may be TRBD1 (6 bases). V lost 5 bases, J lost 4 bases, and 11 bases lay in between. The CDR3 covers 13 residues. Germline loops: CDR1 KGHSH, CDR2 LQKENI. The CDR3 DNA is TGTGCCAGCTCAGGGGGCCCGGGAGAGACCCAGTACTTC. Amino acids: CASSGGPGETQYF.

This sequence joins TRBV6-8 and TRBJ1-1; TRBD1 aligns across 10 bases. This CDR3 is 13 amino acids long. Per germline, CDR1 MNHGY and CDR2 SAAAGT. The V and J ends lost 6 bases and 12 bases, in that order; junction bases with no gene match: 10. This CDR3 is CASSKTGTGASFF. CDR3 sequence (DNA): TGTGCCAGCAGCAAGACCGGGACAGGGGCATCTTTCTTT.

This clone was seen a few times. An end of the junction does not agree with germline; a read error may underlie this. V usage is TRBV6-8 and J usage is TRBJ2-3; the match to TRBD2 covers 10 bases. Germline lookup yields CDR1 MNHGY and CDR2 SAAAGT. The length of the CDR3 is 15 residues. CDR3 nucleotides: TGTGCCATCAGTGGAGGGACTAGCGTCACAGATACGCAGTATTTT. It specifies CAISGGTSVTDTQYF.

The genes are TRBV19 and TRBJ2-7, with 11 bases aligning to TRBD2. Germline V CDR1 and CDR2: LNHDA, SQIVND (reference sequence). The CDR3 is 16 amino acids. Germline trimming cut 1 base from V and 4 bases from J; bases unmatched to any gene: 6. In nucleotides, the CDR3 is TGTGCCAGTAGTATAGCTTGGACTAGCGGGTCTTACGAGCAGTACTTC. This gives the protein CASSIAWTSGSYEQYF.

V is TRBV19 and J is TRBJ2-3, with 7 bases lining up with TRBD2. The V gene end was trimmed by 6 bases and the J gene end by 2 bases; junction bases not matched to a gene: 5. The CDR3 has 14 residues. Germline assignment: CDR1 LNHDA and CDR2 SQIVND (reference sequence). In DNA, the CDR3 is TGTGCCAGTAGGACAGCGGGACTCACAGATACGCAGTATTTT. It translates to CASRTAGLTDTQYF. The full variable domain, in which reference TRBV19 and TRBJ2-3 provide the parts outside the CDR3, is DGGITQSPKYLFRKEGQNVTLSCEQNLNHDAMYWYRQDPGQGLRLIYYSQIVNDFQKGDIAEGYSVSREKKESFPLTVTSAQKNPTAFYLCASRTAGLTDTQYFGPGTRLTVL.

By its share, this clone is medium-sized (0.01 to 0.1%). The chain couples TRBV6-8 to TRBJ2-7, with TRBD1 as a possible D gene (5 bases). Trimming left V 0 bases short and J 4 bases short, with 7 bases between. Per the germline V gene, CDR1 is MNHGY and CDR2 is SAAAGT. The CDR3 totals 13 residues. This CDR3 reads CASSYSQGYEQYF. CDR3 nucleotides: TGTGCCAGCAGTTACTCGCAGGGATACGAGCAGTACTTC.

This rearrangement joins TRBV14 to TRBJ2-5; D may match TRBD1 or TRBD2 (5 bases each). This CDR3 is built from 16 residues. V was cut by 4 bases and J by 5 bases, with 20 bases left in between. Germline V lookup: CDR1 SGHDN, CDR2 FVKESK. DNA of the CDR3: TGTGCCAGCAGCCCAACTACCCGACGCGAGGGGGAGACCCAGTACTTC. Residues: CASSPTTRREGETQYF.

In this sample, this clone turned up a few times. V and J are TRBV6-8 and TRBJ1-2, with 10 bases identical to TRBD1. CDR3 length: 14 residues. V lost 6 bases to trimming and J lost 2 bases; unmatched junction nucleotides: 3. CDR1 is MNHGY and CDR2 is SAAAGT in the germline V gene. The CDR3 nucleotides read TGTGCCAGCAGAAGGGACAGGGGAAACTATGGCTACACCTTC. The encoded protein is CASRRDRGNYGYTF.

A few counts support this clone. The chain employs TRBV2 and TRBJ1-2; D not certain. Germline values: CDR1 SNHLY, CDR2 FYNNEI. CDR3 length: 19 amino acids. Trimming left V 3 bases short and J 5 bases short, with 28 bases between. DNA of the CDR3: TGTGCCAGCAGTGAGGCGTCAGGCGGTCACCGGCTAAGCCAGTATGGCTACACCTTC. Translation: CASSEASGGHRLSQYGYTF.

The rearrangement uses TRBV28 and TRBJ1-4, with TRBD1 matching over 8 bases. The CDR3 is 15 residues long. J was trimmed by 8 bases and V by 1 base; bases with no gene match: 6. Germline loops: CDR1 MDHEN, CDR2 SYDVKM. CDR3 sequence: CASSLSGGDSEKLFF. Here the CDR3 DNA reads TGTGCCAGCAGTTTATCAGGGGGCGATTCCGAAAAACTGTTTTTT.

This clone has a handful of counts. V usage is TRBV9 and J usage is TRBJ2-5; unclear D gene. V was clipped by 5 bases and J by 4 bases, with 15 bases between them. This CDR3 has 14 amino acids. From germline, CDR1 is SGDLS and CDR2 YYNGEE. The CDR3 region is CASSFYTSGETQYF. CDR3 DNA sequence: TGTGCCAGCAGTTTTTACACCTCCGGAGAGACCCAGTACTTC.

The chain uses TRBV11-3 and TRBJ1-1; tentative D call: TRBD1 (5 bases). Trimming stripped 4 bases from V and 0 bases from J, with 18 bases between. CDR1 is SGHNT and CDR2 is YENEEA in the germline V gene. This CDR3 region has 17 residues. The CDR3 bases are TGTGCCAGCAGCTACCATACGGGGCCAACACTGAACACTGAAGCTTTCTTT. It is translated as CASSYHTGPTLNTEAFF.

This clone appeared many times. V gene TRBV11-3 combines with J gene TRBJ2-1; 12 bases are shared with TRBD2. The CDR3 is 16 residues long. The J segment lost 5 bases and the V segment lost 5 bases, leaving 7 bases of the junction unmatched. The germline gives CDR1 SGHNT, CDR2 YENEEA. The CDR3 loop is CASSALLAGGDNEQFF. The DNA of the CDR3 is TGTGCCAGCAGCGCCCTACTAGCGGGGGGTGACAATGAGCAGTTCTTC.